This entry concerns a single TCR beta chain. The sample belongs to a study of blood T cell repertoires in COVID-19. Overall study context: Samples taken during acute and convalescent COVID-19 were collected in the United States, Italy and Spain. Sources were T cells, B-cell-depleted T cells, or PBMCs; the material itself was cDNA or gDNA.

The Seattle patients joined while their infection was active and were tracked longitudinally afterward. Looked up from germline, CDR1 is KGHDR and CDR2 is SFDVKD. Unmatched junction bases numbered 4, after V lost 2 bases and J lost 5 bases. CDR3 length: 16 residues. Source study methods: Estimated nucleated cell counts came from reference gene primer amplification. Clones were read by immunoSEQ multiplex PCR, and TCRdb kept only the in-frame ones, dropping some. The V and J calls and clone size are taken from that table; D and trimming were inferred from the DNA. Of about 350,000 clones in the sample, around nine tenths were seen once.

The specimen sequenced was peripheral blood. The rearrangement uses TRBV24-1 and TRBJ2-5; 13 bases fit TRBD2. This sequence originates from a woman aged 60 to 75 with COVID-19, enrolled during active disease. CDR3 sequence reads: CATSDSGLAGKETQYF. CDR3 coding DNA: TGTGCCACCAGTGATTCGGGACTAGCGGGGAAGGAGACCCAGTACTTC.